The 5 T cell receptor beta chains presented below share a single source sample, sequenced in a study of blood T cell repertoires in COVID-19 (TCRdb year 2020). The method was the immunoSEQ multiplex PCR assay. TCRdb stores this immuneACCESS table with in-frame sequences only. Part of the clones is absent; in the studies checked, under half of the shortfall reflects unresolved V genes, and no reason is known for the rest. For this sample the table gives 200,000 to 300,000 clones, of which approximately 86% were detected only once. 0.7% of the sample rests with the top ten. Sequencing was performed on peripheral blood. The receptors originated from a human donor in a cohort sampled during active COVID-19.

This clone was detected once. The J gene is TRBJ1-1, the V gene TRBV5-4; 7 bases align to TRBD1. The V gene's germline CDR1 is SGHNT and CDR2 YYREEE (reference sequence). V lost 3 bases to trimming and J lost 3 bases; unmatched junction nucleotides: 11. The CDR3 extends over 16 amino acids. DNA of the CDR3: TGTGCCAGCAGCTCGCCAAACAGGGGAGCCGACACTGAAGCTTTCTTT. Translated: CASSSPNRGADTEAFF.

A single count supports this clone. V and J are TRBV28 and TRBJ2-7; D is possibly TRBD1 (6 bases). Germline-derived CDR1 and CDR2 are MDHEN and SYDVKM. There are 13 residues in the CDR3. Trimming shortened V by 5 bases and J by 1 base, and 9 bases separated the two germline ends. The CDR3 loop is CASSPRGSYEQYF. CDR3 bases: TGTGCCAGCAGTCCAAGGGGGTCCTACGAGCAGTACTTC.

V gene TRBV11-2 combines with J gene TRBJ1-3, with D uncertain. Trimming cost V 1 base and J 0 bases, with 16 bases left between them. From germline, CDR1 is SGHAT and CDR2 FQNNGV. The CDR3 totals 18 residues. The chain's CDR3 is CASSLVGSAAYSGNTIYF. The CDR3 DNA follows: TGTGCCAGCAGCTTAGTAGGGTCAGCGGCCTACTCTGGAAACACCATATATTTT.

The chain is built from TRBV6-6 and TRBJ2-7, with TRBD2 as a possible D gene (6 bases). Germline V CDR1 and CDR2: MNHNY, SVGAGI (reference sequence). The CDR3 length is 14 residues. Trimming shortened V by 0 bases and J by 5 bases, and 11 bases separated the two germline ends. Here the CDR3 DNA reads TGTGCCAGCAGTTACTCGGACTACTTGGACGAGCAGTACTTC. It codes for CASSYSDYLDEQYF.

The rearrangement uses TRBV2 and TRBJ2-6; D remains ambiguous. The CDR3 is made up of 17 amino acids. Germline V CDR1 and CDR2: SNHLY, FYNNEI. V lost 3 bases, J lost 1 base, and 13 bases lay in between. The CDR3 region has the DNA TGTGCCAGCAGTGAGGCGATTGGAGCTTCTGGGGCCAACGTCCTGACTTTC. Encoded protein: CASSEAIGASGANVLTF. Drawing the rest from reference TRBV2 and TRBJ2-6, the complete variable domain is EPEVTQTPSHQVTQMGQEVILRCVPISNHLYFYWYRQILGQKVEFLVSFYNNEISEKSEIFDDQFSVERPDGSNFTLKIRSTKLEDSAMYFCASSEAIGASGANVLTFGAGSRLTVL.